Below, one T cell receptor beta chain is given with its context. Its antigen remains undetermined. Base qualities were left out, and no much larger clone turns up one base away. The time point label of this sample denotes: baseline before first vaccination. Vaccinee samples came from UK trials COV001 and COV002, including a single-blind randomized controlled phase 2/3 trial of AZD1222 (ChAdOx1 nCoV-19) in healthy adults. For TCRbeta chain sequencing, PBMC samples were collected from trial participants at day 0 and at day 28 after the second dose. This sample stems from a study of T cell responses to AZD1222 COVID-19 vaccine (dated by TCRdb to the early 2020s). About the study as a whole: Because spike-specific TCR depth and breadth did not differ between the two schedules, AZD1222 recipients who got a second dose at roughly 4 weeks were pooled with those who got a second dose at roughly 12 weeks. TCR sequencing covered over 230 trial participants: 200 to 220 given two doses of AZD1222 and approximately 26 given two doses of MenACWY control vaccine. Trial participants were enrolled by age into 18-55, 56-69 and 70-plus year subgroups, with around 150, 28 and 57 TCR-sequenced participants respectively.

The CDR3 regions of human TCRbeta chains were analyzed by immunosequencing. The study's processing was this. Repertoire TCRs were matched against a reference library of SARS-CoV-2-specific TCRs generated with the MIRA antigen-specificity platform. Breadth was defined as the fraction of unique TCRs that were SARS-CoV-2-associated, and depth was defined as the fraction of total T cells that were SARS-CoV-2-associated. Using the MIRA data, each spike-specific TCR was assigned both to the spike region to which the TCR was reactive and to a CD4 or CD8 class. Log10-transformed breadth and depth values were compared by one-way ANOVA with Sidak's multiple comparisons tests. Held by TCRdb, this immuneACCESS table contains in-frame sequences only and omits some clones. Under half of the omission traces to an unresolved V gene where checked; the cause of the rest is unknown. The V and J calls and clone size come from that table; D and trimming were worked out from the DNA. A total of about 180,000 clones appear in this sample, 80% to 90% of them only once. Over 6% of the sample is held by the ten biggest clonotypes.

Beyond this particular receptor, the publication reports: Because no samples from the day 14 peak response were available, repertoires could be characterized only after the peak T cell response. A significant rise in spike-specific TCR breadth and depth was observed after two AZD1222 doses relative to day 0 and relative to MenACWY recipients. The 56-69-year group was small, and its depth increase did not reach significance, likely because of low power. The whole spike protein was spanned by vaccine-associated CD4 TCRs, and dominant responses were seen in regions 160-218 and 743-854. Reportedly, close to half of the unique spike-specific TCRs recognized epitopes lying outside the regions that are mutated in the B.1.351 and B.1.1.7 variants. Most participants were white British and females outnumbered males, and the authors suggested that clonal diversity may have been underestimated. Only five to seven AZD1222 recipients were SARS-CoV-2 seropositive at baseline, limiting conclusions about previously exposed vaccinees.

The source material was peripheral blood, sampled on day 0 of AZD1222 vaccination. The receptor's source is an adult in good health.

Here the CDR3 is given as CASSLGDSPLHF. The bases are TGTGCCAGCAGTTTAGGGGATTCACCCCTCCACTTT. Rearrangement joined TRBV28 to TRBJ1-6, with the D gene uncertain. The V and J ends are trimmed by 2 bases and 8 bases, leaving 4 bases between them. Via the germline V gene, CDR1 is MDHEN and CDR2 SYDVKM. Spanning cysteine to phenylalanine, the CDR3 consists of 12 amino acids. Of the read, only the CDR3 DNA is kept; its 36 bases are in frame from base 1.